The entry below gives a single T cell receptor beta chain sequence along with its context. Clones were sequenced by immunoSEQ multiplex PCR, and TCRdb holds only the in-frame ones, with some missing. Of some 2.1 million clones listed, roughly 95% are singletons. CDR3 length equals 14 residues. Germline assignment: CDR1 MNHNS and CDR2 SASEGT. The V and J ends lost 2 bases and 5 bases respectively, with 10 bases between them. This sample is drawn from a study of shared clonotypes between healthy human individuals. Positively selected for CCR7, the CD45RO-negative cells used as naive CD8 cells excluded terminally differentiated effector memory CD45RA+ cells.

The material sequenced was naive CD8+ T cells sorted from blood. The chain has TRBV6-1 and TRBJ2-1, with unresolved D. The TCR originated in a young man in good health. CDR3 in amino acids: CASSEFPYHNEQFF. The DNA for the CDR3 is TGTGCCAGCAGTGAATTCCCCTACCACAATGAGCAGTTCTTC.